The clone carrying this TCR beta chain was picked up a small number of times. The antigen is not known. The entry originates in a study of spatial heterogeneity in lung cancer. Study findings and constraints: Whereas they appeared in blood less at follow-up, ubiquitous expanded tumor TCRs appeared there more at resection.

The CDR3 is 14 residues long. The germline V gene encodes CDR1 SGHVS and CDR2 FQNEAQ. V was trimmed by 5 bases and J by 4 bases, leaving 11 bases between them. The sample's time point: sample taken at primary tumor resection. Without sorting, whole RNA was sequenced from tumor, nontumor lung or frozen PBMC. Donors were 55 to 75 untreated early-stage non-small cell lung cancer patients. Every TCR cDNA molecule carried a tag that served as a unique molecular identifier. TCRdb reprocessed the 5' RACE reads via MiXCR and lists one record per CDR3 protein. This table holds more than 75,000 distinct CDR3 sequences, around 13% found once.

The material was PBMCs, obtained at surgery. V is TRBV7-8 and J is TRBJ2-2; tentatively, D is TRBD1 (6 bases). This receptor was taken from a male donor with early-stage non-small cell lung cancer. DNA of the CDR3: TGTGCCAGCAGCCCAGGGGCATCCACCGGGGAGCTGTTTTTT. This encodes CASSPGASTGELFF. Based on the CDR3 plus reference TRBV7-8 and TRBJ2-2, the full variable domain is GAGVSQSPRYKVAKRGQDVALRCDPISGHVSLFWYQQALGQGPEFLTYFQNEAQLDKSGLPSDRFFAERPEGSVSTLKIQRTQQEDSAVYLCASSPGASTGELFFGEGSRLTVL.